The 8 T cell receptor beta chains given below trace back to one sample, sequenced in a study of chemoradiotherapy in HPV16-positive cancers. This table comes from immunoSEQ multiplex PCR, and its TCRdb copy is limited to in-frame clones, with some not included. The sample holds about 27,000 clones, about 94% seen once. The sequencing used blood, collected from a patient who underwent chemoradiotherapy. These receptors came from a human donor with HPV-associated anogenital cancer.

The rearrangement joins TRBV19 to TRBJ2-3, with a weak D call TRBD1 (6 bases). V lost 4 bases to trimming and J lost 6 bases, with 11 bases between them. Germline V lookup: CDR1 LNHDA, CDR2 SQIVND (reference sequence). The CDR3 contains 13 residues. The CDR3 nucleotides read TGTGCCAGTAGTACCCAGGGGACCGATACGCAGTATTTT. Translation: CASSTQGTDTQYF.

The chain links TRBV7-2 to TRBJ2-1; 10 bases map to TRBD2. This CDR3 has 15 residues. Germline CDR1 SGHTA, CDR2 FQGNSA. With V trimmed by 6 bases and J by 6 bases, 8 bases remained unmatched. The CDR3 sequence is CASSLQRGGINEQFF. CDR3 DNA: TGTGCCAGCAGTTTACAGCGGGGGGGCATCAATGAGCAGTTCTTC.

This clone was recorded a few times. The genes are TRBV5-4 and TRBJ2-7; the D gene is possibly TRBD1 (5 bases). Looked up from germline, CDR1 is SGHNT and CDR2 is YYREEE (reference sequence). The V end lost 4 bases, the J end lost 3 bases, and 14 bases lay between the germline ends. The CDR3 sequence is 14 residues long. The CDR3 spells CASSEQTASYEQYF. CDR3 nucleotide sequence: TGTGCCAGCAGCGAACAGACAGCTAGCTACGAGCAGTACTTC.

The rearrangement links TRBV18 to TRBJ1-1; no firm D call. Germline CDR1 and CDR2: KGHSH and LQKENI. Deletions cut 3 bases from V and 4 bases from J, with 9 bases between. CDR3 size: 13 residues. The CDR3 region is CASSPWTGTEAFF. In DNA form, the CDR3 reads TGTGCCAGCTCACCCTGGACGGGCACTGAAGCTTTCTTT.

The rearrangement links TRBV25-1 to TRBJ1-2; D might be TRBD1 (5 bases). The V and J ends lost 6 bases and 5 bases respectively, with 10 bases between them. The CDR3 extends over 12 amino acids. The germline V gene has CDR1 MGHDK and CDR2 SYGVNS. The CDR3 nucleotides are TGTGCCAGCAGGGGGCAGGGATATGGCTACACCTTC. As protein: CASRGQGYGYTF.

CDR3 sequence: CASSPETRSYEQYF. CDR3 nucleotide sequence: TGTGCCAGCAGTCCCGAGACACGATCCTACGAGCAGTACTTC. J is TRBJ2-7 and V is TRBV6-5, with unresolved D. V was cut by 5 bases and J by 1 base, with 12 bases left in between. Per germline, CDR1 MNHEY and CDR2 SVGAGI. There are 14 residues in the CDR3.

CDR3 sequence: CASSPTGTAMNTEAFF. The CDR3 nucleotides read TGTGCCAGCAGCCCCACGGGGACCGCTATGAACACTGAAGCTTTCTTT. The chain recombines TRBV16 with TRBJ1-1, with D tentatively TRBD1 (5 bases). Per germline, CDR1 KGHSY and CDR2 FQNENV. V was cut by 4 bases and J by 0 bases, with 15 bases left in between. This CDR3 has 16 residues.

The V call is TRBV7-3, the J call TRBJ2-3, with a possible D match to TRBD1 (5 bases). CDR3 size: 16 residues. Looked up from germline, CDR1 is SGHTA and CDR2 is FQGTGA. V lost 2 bases and J 1 base, leaving 13 bases between the germline ends. CDR3 in DNA: TGTGCCAGCAGCTTATCCGGGCAGGGCGGCACAGATACGCAGTATTTT. Protein: CASSLSGQGGTDTQYF.